This T cell receptor beta chain was found in a study of T cell repertoires in cytomegalovirus infection. As regards this clonotype: What it binds is unknown. The junction does not match germline at one end; this may be a read error.

Study-wide findings and caveats: Cumulative frequency (of public TCR beta family members) identified carriers of CMV plus the relevant HLA.

This CDR3 contains 14 residues. TCRdb independently ran MiXCR on the reads; one entry per CDR3 protein. The table includes approximately 700,000 distinct CDR3 sequences, 35% detected once. The sample consisted of PBMCs. This chain links TRBV12-3 or TRBV12-4 with TRBJ1-4; the match to TRBD1 covers 8 bases. The sequence was obtained from a human donor in good health (CMV status not recorded). Some clones in this sample may be carry-over from other donors' samples. CDR3 region: CASSATGDGISQAF. In nucleotides, the CDR3 is TGTGCCAGCAGCGCGACAGGGGACGGTATCTCCCAAGCCTTT.